This record covers a single TCR beta chain. Its antigen remains unidentified. The data derive from a study of cytomegalovirus exposure and HLA in healthy donors. PCR primers comprised 60 Vbeta and 13 Jbeta primers. Data came from immunoSEQ multiplex PCR; TCRdb stores just in-frame clones and leaves some out. Of about 200,000 clones listed, 80% to 85% are singletons. The study's findings and limits: Later analysis suggested most CMV-associated TCR beta chains were HLA-restricted.

The TCR sequence derives from a woman in her thirties or forties in good health and CMV-seronegative. The specimen sequenced was PBMCs.

The CDR3 protein is CAITRGLGETQYF. For the CDR3, the DNA is TGTGCCATCACCAGGGGGCTAGGAGAGACCCAGTACTTC. The V and J genes are TRBV10-3 and TRBJ2-5, with 8 bases identical to TRBD1. Trimming removed 7 bases from V and 4 bases from J; junction bases left unmatched: 5. The CDR3 extends over 13 amino acids. The germline gives CDR1 ENHRY, CDR2 SYGVKD.